The sequence of this T cell receptor (beta chain) was determined in a study of shared clonotypes between healthy human individuals. Across the whole study: The composition of the donors was two women and a few men aged 18 to 49.

Using immunoSEQ multiplex PCR, the repertoire was profiled, and TCRdb retains in-frame clones only, with some absent. The sample consists of around 1.5 million clones, 95% to 99% of them appearing once. The CDR3 length is 18 residues. With 5 bases clipped from V and 0 bases from J, the junction kept 12 bases outside the gene matches. From germline, CDR1 is SGHVS and CDR2 FNYEAQ. CD4+ cell separation produced CD45RA+ naive and CD45RA-negative memory subsets. The J gene is TRBJ1-3, the V gene TRBV7-6, with TRBD1 matching over 8 bases. This sequence was found in a man aged 25-45 years in good health. The sample consisted of naive CD4+ T cells sorted from blood. The subset is: CD45RA+ positively selected. CDR3 amino acids: CASSRLGTGSLSGNTIYF. CDR3 sequence (DNA): TGTGCCAGCAGCCGTCTCGGGACAGGTTCCCTCTCTGGAAACACCATATATTTT.